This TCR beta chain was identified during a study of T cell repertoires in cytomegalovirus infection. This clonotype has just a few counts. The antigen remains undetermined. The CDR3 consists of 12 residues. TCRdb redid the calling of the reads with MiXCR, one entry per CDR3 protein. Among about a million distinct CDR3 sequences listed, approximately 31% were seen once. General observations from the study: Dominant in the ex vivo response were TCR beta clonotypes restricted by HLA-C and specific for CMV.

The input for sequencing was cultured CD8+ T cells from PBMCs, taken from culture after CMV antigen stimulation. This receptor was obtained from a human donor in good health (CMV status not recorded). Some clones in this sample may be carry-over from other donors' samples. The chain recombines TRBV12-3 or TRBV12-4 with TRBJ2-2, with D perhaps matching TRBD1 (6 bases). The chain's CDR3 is CAGGPNTGELFF. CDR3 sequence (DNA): TGTGCAGGGGGACCGAACACCGGGGAGCTGTTTTTT.